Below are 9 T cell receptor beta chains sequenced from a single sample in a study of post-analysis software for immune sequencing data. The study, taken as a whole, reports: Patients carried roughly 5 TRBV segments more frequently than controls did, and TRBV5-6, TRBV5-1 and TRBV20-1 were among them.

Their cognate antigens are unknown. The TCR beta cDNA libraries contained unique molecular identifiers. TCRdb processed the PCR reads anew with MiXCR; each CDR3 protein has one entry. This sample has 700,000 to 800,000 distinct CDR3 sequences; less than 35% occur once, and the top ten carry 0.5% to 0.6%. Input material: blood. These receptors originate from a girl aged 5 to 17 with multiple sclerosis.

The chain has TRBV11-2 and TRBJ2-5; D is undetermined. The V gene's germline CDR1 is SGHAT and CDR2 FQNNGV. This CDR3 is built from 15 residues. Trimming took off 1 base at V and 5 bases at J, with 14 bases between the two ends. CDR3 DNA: TGTGCCAGCAGCTTAGGACGGACCCCTGGGGAGACCCAGTACTTC. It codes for CASSLGRTPGETQYF.

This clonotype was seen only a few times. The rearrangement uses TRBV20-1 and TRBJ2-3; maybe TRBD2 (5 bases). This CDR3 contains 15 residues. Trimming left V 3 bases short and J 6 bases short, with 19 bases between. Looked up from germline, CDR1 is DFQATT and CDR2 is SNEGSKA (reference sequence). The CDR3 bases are TGCAGTGCTAGGAGCGGTGAACCACCTAGGGATACGCAGTATTTT. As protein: CSARSGEPPRDTQYF.

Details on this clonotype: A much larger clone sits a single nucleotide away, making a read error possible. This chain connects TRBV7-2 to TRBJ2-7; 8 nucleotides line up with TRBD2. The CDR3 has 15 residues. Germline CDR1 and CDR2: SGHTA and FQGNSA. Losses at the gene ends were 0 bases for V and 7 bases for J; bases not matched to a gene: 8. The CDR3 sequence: CASSLAGLVINEQYF. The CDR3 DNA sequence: TGTGCCAGCAGCTTAGCGGGACTAGTTATTAATGAGCAGTACTTC.

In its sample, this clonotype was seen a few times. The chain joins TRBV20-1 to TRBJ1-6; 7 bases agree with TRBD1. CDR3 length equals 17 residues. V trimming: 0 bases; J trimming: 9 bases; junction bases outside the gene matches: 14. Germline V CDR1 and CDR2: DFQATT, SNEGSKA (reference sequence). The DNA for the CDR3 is TGCAGTGCTAGAGATCTGCGGACAGGAACCCCGGGTTCACCCCTCCACTTT. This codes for CSARDLRTGTPGSPLHF.

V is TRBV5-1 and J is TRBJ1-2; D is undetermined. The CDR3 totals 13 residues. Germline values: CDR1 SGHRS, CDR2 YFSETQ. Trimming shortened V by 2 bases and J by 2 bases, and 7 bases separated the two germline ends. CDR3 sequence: CASSLEDNYGYTF. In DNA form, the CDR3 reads TGCGCCAGCAGCTTAGAAGACAACTATGGCTACACCTTC.

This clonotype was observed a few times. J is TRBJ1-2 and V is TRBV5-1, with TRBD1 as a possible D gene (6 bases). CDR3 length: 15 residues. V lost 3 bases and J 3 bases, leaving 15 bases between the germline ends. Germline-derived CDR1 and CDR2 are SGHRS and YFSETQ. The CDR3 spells CASSWYRVNDYGYTF. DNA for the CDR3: TGCGCCAGCAGCTGGTACAGGGTAAACGACTATGGCTACACCTTC.

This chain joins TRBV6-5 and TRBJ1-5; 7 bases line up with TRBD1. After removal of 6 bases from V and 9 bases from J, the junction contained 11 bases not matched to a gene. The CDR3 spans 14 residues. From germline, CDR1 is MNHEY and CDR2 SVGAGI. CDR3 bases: TGTGCCAGCAGAGGAAGGACAGGCAATTGGCCCCAGCATTTT. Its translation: CASRGRTGNWPQHF.

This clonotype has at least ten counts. The CDR3 DNA reads TGTGCCAGCGGCTCCGTTACCTCTGGGGCCAACGTCCTGACTTTC. Translating it yields CASGSVTSGANVLTF. The V gene is TRBV5-6, the J gene TRBJ2-6; D is uncertain. Trimming left V 7 bases short and J 0 bases short, with 11 bases between. The CDR3 runs to 15 residues. The germline gives CDR1 SGHDT, CDR2 YYEEEE.

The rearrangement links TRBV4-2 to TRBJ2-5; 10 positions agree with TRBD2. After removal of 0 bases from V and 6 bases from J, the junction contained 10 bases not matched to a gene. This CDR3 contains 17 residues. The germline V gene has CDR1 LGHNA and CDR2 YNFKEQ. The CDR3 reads CASSQELPAGGRKTQYF. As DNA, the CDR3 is TGTGCCAGCAGCCAAGAACTCCCAGCGGGGGGGAGGAAGACCCAGTACTTC.